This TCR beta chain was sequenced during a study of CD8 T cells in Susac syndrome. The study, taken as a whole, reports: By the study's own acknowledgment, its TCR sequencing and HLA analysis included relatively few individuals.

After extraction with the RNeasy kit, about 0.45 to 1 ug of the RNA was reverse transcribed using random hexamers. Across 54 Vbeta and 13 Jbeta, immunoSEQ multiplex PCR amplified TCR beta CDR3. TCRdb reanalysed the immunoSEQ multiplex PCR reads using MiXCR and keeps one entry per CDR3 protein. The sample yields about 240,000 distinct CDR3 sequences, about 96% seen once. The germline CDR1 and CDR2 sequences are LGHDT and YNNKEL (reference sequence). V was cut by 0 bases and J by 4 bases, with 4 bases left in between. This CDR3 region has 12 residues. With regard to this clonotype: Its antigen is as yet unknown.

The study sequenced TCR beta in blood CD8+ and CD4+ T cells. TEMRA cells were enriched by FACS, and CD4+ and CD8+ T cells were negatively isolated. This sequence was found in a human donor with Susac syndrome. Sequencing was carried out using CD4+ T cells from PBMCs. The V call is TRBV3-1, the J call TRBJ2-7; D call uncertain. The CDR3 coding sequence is TGTGCCAGCAGCCAAGATCTTTACGAGCAGTACTTC. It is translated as CASSQDLYEQYF.